This T cell receptor beta chain is drawn from a study of identical twins. Donors were all healthy Caucasians. The trim removed 0 bases at V and 4 bases at J, leaving 1 base unmatched. The CDR3 is 15 residues long. The germline CDR1 and CDR2 sequences are SNHLY and FYNNEI. Points from the study as a whole: Twins showed weaker excess sharing in their beta out-of-frame sequences.

TCRdb reprocessed the 5' RACE reads via MiXCR and lists one record per CDR3 protein. This table has a few hundred thousand distinct CDR3 sequences, about 8.3% appearing once. Comment on this clonotype: Its antigen is still unknown.

The data were also submitted as part of a second study, on yellow fever vaccine responses in identical twins.

The sequence was collected from a woman under 30 in good health. Sequencing was carried out using CD8+ T cells sorted from blood. The chain joins TRBV2 to TRBJ2-3; 10 nucleotides line up with TRBD2. The CDR3 loop reads CASSEALAGADTQYF. CDR3 nucleotides: TGTGCCAGCAGTGAAGCGCTAGCGGGGGCAGATACGCAGTATTTT.